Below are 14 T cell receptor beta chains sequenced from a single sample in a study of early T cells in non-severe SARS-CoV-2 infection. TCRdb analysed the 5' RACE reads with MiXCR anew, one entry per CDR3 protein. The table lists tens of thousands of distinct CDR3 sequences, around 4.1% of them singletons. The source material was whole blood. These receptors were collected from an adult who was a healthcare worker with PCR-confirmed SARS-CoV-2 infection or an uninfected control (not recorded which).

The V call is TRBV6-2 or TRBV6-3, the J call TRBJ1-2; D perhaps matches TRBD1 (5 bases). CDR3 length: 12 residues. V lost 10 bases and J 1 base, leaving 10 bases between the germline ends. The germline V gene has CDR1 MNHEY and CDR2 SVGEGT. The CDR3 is CATSRDNYGYTF. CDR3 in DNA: TGTGCCACCTCCAGGGATAACTATGGCTACACCTTC.

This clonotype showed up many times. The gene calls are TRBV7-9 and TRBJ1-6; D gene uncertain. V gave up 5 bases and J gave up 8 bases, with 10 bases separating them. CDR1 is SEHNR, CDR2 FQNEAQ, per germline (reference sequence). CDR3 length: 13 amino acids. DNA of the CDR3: TGTGCCAGCAGCGGAGCTGGGGATTCACCCCTCCACTTT. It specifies CASSGAGDSPLHF.

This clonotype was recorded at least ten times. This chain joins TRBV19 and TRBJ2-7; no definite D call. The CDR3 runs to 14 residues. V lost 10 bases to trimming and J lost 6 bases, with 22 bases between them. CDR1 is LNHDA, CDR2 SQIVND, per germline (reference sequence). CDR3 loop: CATYSPLPKGEQYF. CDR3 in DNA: TGTGCCACCTACAGCCCGTTACCAAAAGGCGAGCAGTACTTC.

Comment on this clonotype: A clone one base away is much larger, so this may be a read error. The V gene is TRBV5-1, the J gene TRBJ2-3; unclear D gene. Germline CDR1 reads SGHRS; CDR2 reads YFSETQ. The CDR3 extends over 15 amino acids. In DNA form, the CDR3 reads TGCGCCAACAGCTTGGCCAGGACCTCCGTAGATACGCAGTATTTT. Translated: CANSLARTSVDTQYF.

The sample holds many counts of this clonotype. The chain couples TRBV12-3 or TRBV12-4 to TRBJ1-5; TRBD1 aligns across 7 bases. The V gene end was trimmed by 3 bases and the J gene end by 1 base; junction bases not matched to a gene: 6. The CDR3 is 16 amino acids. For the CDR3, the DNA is TGTGCCAGCAGTTTGTTGGGACAGACGAGCAATCAGCCCCAGCATTTT. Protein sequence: CASSLLGQTSNQPQHF.

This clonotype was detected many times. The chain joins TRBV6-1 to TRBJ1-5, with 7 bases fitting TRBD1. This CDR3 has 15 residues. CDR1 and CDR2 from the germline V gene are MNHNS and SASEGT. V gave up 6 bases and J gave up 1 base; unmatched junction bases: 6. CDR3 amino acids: CASSRDRQSNQPQHF. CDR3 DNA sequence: TGTGCCAGCAGCCGGGACAGACAGAGCAATCAGCCCCAGCATTTT.

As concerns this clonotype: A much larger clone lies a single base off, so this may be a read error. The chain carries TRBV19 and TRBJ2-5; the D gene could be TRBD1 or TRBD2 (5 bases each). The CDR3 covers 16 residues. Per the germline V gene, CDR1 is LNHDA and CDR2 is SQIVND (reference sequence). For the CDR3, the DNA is TGTACCAGTAGTATGGTGGCCCAGGAGCCGAGGGGGACCCAGTACTTC. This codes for CTSSMVAQEPRGTQYF.

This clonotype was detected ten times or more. CDR3 DNA sequence: TGTGCCAGCAGCTTGGACAGGGCGGCAGAGACCCAGTACTTC. Encoded protein: CASSLDRAAETQYF. This chain connects TRBV5-4 to TRBJ2-5; a possible D gene is TRBD1 (6 bases). Germline CDR1 reads SGHNT; CDR2 reads YYREEE (reference sequence). Trimming stripped 0 bases from V and 4 bases from J, with 10 bases between. This CDR3 has 14 residues.

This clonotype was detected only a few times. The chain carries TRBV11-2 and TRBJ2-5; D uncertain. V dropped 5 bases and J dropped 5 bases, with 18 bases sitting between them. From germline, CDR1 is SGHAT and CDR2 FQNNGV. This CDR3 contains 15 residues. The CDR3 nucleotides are TGTGCCAGCAGCCGCGAAGGATCCATCGGGGAGACCCAGTACTTC. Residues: CASSREGSIGETQYF.

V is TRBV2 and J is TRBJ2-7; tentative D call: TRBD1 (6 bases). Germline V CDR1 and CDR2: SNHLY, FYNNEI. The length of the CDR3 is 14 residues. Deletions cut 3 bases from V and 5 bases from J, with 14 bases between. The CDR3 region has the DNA TGTGCCAGCAGTGAGATGCAGGGGAAAGACGAGCAGTACTTC. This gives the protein CASSEMQGKDEQYF.

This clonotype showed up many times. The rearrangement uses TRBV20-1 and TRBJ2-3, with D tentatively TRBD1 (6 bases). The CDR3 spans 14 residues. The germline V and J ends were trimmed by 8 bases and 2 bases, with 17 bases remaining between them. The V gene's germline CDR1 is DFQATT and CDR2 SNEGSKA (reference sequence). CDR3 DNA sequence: TGCAGTTGCCAGGGGCTCGACCTCACAGATACGCAGTATTTT. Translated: CSCQGLDLTDTQYF.

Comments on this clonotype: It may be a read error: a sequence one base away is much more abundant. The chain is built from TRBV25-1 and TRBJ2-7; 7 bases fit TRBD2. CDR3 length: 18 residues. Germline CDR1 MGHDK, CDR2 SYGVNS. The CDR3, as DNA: TGTACCAGCAGTGACCCAACCGCGGGAGAAGTAGCATCCTACGAGCAGTACTTC. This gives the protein CTSSDPTAGEVASYEQYF.

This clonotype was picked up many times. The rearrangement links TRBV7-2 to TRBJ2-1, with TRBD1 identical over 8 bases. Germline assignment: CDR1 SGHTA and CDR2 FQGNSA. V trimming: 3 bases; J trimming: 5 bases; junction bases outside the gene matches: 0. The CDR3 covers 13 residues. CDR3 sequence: CASSLDRDNEQFF. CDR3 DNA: TGTGCCAGCAGCTTGGACAGGGACAATGAGCAGTTCTTC.

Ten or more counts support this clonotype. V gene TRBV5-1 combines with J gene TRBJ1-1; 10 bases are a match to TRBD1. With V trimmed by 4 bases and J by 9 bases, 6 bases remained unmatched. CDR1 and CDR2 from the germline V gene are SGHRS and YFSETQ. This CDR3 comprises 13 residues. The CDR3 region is CASSLEDRGKAFF. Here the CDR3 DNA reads TGCGCCAGCAGCCTCGAGGACAGGGGGAAAGCTTTCTTT. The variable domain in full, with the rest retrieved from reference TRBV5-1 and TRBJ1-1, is KAGVTQTPRYLIKTRGQQVTLSCSPISGHRSVSWYQQTPGQGLQFLFEYFSETQRNKGNFPGRFSGRQFSNSRSEMNVSTLELGDSALYLCASSLEDRGKAFFGQGTRLTVV.